Below, one TCR beta chain is given with its context. The data stem from a study of control samples from healthy donors and cancer patients. Trimming stripped 2 bases from V and 5 bases from J, with 12 bases between. The CDR3 loop spans 14 amino acids. Germline CDR1 SGHDN, CDR2 FVKESK. TCRdb's copy holds only in-frame clones and misses some; the assay was immunoSEQ multiplex PCR. The sample has 100,000 to 150,000 clones; 85% to 90% are singletons. The TCR comes from a man aged 25-45 years in good health. The material sequenced was blood. The genes are TRBV14 and TRBJ2-5; D is uncertain. This CDR3 reads CASSQSQSFETQYF. The CDR3, as DNA: TGTGCCAGCAGCCAATCGCAAAGCTTCGAGACCCAGTACTTC.